The clone carrying this TCR beta chain was recorded many times. The use of a sample-barcoded 5' primer and a J-beta primer mix characterized a second PCR of about 6 to 12 cycles. Via MiXCR, TCRdb re-called the 5' RACE reads, giving one row per CDR3 protein. In the table there are about 1.4 million distinct CDR3 sequences, approximately 60% of which are singletons. The CDR3 is 12 residues long. V lost 5 bases, J lost 0 bases, and 4 bases lay in between. This specimen comes from a study of blood T cells in healthy people across ages. The sample comprised blood. The V and J genes are TRBV12-3 or TRBV12-4 and TRBJ2-5; D is undetermined. The TCR originated in a man aged 18-30 years in good health. CDR3 sequence reads: CASSPDQETQYF. The DNA for the CDR3 is TGTGCCAGCAGTCCCGACCAAGAGACCCAGTACTTC.